This T cell receptor (beta chain) appears in the sequencing data of a study of Tregs in tolerant kidney transplant recipients. Regarding this clone: What it recognizes is unknown.

Produced via immunoSEQ multiplex PCR; TCRdb's table is partial and in-frame only. The data contain 98,000 or so clones, 90% of them singletons. Germline CDR1 LNHNV, CDR2 YYDKDF (reference sequence). Trimming cost V 2 bases and J 4 bases, with 18 bases left between them. The CDR3 extends over 17 amino acids. Findings of the study overall: Validation in larger populations is needed because few patients were studied.

The J gene is TRBJ1-3, the V gene TRBV15, with a possible D match to TRBD1 (5 bases). This clonotype was obtained from a human donor who received a combined kidney and bone marrow transplant. The sequencing here drew on CD4+ T cells from blood, taken before the transplant. The CDR3 here is CATSRRGKGAPGNTIYF. The CDR3 coding sequence is TGTGCCACCAGCAGAAGGGGCAAGGGCGCGCCGGGAAACACCATATATTTT.